This T cell receptor beta chain was identified during a study of T cells in Graves' hyperthyroidism and ophthalmopathy. Study-level points and caveats: Most expanded thyroid clonotypes above 0.001 also appeared in blood.

Stable Graves' hyperthyroidism denoted no ophthalmopathy progression over 18 months. The V gene's germline CDR1 is KGHSH and CDR2 LQKENI. With 1 base removed from V and 2 bases from J, the gap between germline ends came to 15 bases. The CDR3 is 16 amino acids. This clonotype has at least ten counts. Its specificity is not known. Amplified regions were TCR beta CDR3 sequences from RNA transcripts. The HTBI primer set drove a first-round RT-PCR of the TCR CDR3. TCRdb reprocessed the multiplex PCR reads via MiXCR and lists one record per CDR3 protein. The data show approximately 590,000 distinct CDR3 sequences, with more than 15% seen just once and about 7% held by the top ten.

The rearrangement joins TRBV18 to TRBJ2-7; D not resolved. The source of this sequence is a woman in her 30s with Graves' hyperthyroidism. The sequenced sample consisted of blood. This chain's CDR3 is CASSPRLTLSTYEQYF. CDR3 nucleotides: TGTGCCAGCTCACCACGCCTGACCCTGTCTACCTACGAGCAGTACTTC.